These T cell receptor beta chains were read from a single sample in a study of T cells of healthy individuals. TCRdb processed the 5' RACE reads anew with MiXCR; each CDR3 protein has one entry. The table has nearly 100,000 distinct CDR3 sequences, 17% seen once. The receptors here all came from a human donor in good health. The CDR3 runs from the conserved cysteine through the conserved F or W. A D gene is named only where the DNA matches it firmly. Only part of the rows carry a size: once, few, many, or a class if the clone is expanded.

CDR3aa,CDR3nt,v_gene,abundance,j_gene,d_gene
CASSQVFGRGSYEQYF,TGTGCCAGCAGCCAAGTGTTCGGAAGGGGTAGTTACGAGCAGTACTTC,TRBV4-2,NA,TRBJ2-7,NA
CASRSGVGNTGELFF,TGTGCCAGCCGATCAGGGGTGGGGAACACCGGGGAGCTGTTTTTT,TRBV2,NA,TRBJ2-2,NA
CSAESGRAVNEQFF,TGCAGTGCGGAAAGCGGGAGGGCCGTAAATGAGCAGTTCTTC,TRBV20-1,many,TRBJ2-1,TRBD2
CASSGGGPDYYTQYF,TGTGCCAGCAGCGGGGGAGGGCCGGACTACTATACGCAGTATTTT,TRBV9,NA,TRBJ2-3,TRBD2
CASSQPGRTYEQYF,TGTGCCAGCAGCCAGCCGGGACGGACCTACGAGCAGTACTTC,TRBV7-2,NA,TRBJ2-7,NA
CASSLDRGLGYTF,TGCGCCAGCAGCTTGGACAGGGGGCTTGGCTACACCTTC,TRBV5-1,few,TRBJ1-2,TRBD1
CASLEGTGGWDEQFF,TGTGCCAGCTTGGAGGGGACAGGGGGCTGGGATGAGCAGTTCTTC,TRBV12-3/TRBV12-4,NA,TRBJ2-1,TRBD1
CASSHPTGGYTGELFF,TGTGCCAGCAGCCACCCGACAGGGGGCTACACCGGGGAGCTGTTTTTT,TRBV7-2,NA,TRBJ2-2,TRBD1
CASSQDVWGGRYNEQFF,TGTGCCAGCAGCCAAGATGTGTGGGGGGGCCGCTACAATGAGCAGTTCTTC,TRBV3-1,NA,TRBJ2-1,NA
CASSPPGRGAGNSPLHF,TGTGCCAGCAGCCCCCCGGGTAGAGGGGCGGGTAATTCACCCCTCCACTTT,TRBV3-1,many,TRBJ1-6,NA
CASSLQGNQPQHF,TGTGCCAGCAGCCTACAGGGGAATCAGCCCCAGCATTTT,TRBV7-9,NA,TRBJ1-5,TRBD1
CASSLSLAGVLNEQFF,TGCGCCAGCAGCCTCAGTCTAGCGGGAGTCTTAAATGAGCAGTTCTTC,TRBV4-3,NA,TRBJ2-1,TRBD2
CSATLGADQPQHF,TGCAGTGCAACCTTAGGAGCTGATCAGCCCCAGCATTTT,TRBV20-1,NA,TRBJ1-5,NA
CASSYSGERDQPQHF,TGTGCCAGCAGTTACTCAGGGGAGAGGGATCAGCCCCAGCATTTT,TRBV6-5,many,TRBJ1-5,NA
CASAQRAGGRNQPQHF,TGTGCCAGCGCCCAGCGGGCAGGGGGACGCAATCAGCCCCAGCATTTT,TRBV28,NA,TRBJ1-5,TRBD1
CASSLGQSGNIQYF,TGCGCCAGCAGCTTGGGGCAGTCCGGAAACATTCAGTACTTC,TRBV5-1,few,TRBJ2-4,NA
CASVEQGASEAFF,TGTGCCAGTGTTGAGCAGGGAGCCTCTGAAGCTTTCTTT,TRBV19,NA,TRBJ1-1,NA
CASSYGGVYEQYF,TGTGCCAGCAGCTACGGAGGGGTCTACGAGCAGTACTTC,TRBV6-2/TRBV6-3,few,TRBJ2-7,NA
CASSLGPSPNQPQHF,TGTGCCAGCAGCTTAGGTCCCAGCCCGAATCAGCCCCAGCATTTT,TRBV11-2,NA,TRBJ1-5,NA
CAISAKTGVNTGELFF,TGTGCCATCAGTGCTAAGACAGGAGTGAACACCGGGGAGCTGTTTTTT,TRBV10-3,NA,TRBJ2-2,NA
CASRERQGAPSGYTF,TGTGCCAGCAGAGAGAGACAGGGGGCCCCATCTGGCTACACCTTC,TRBV6-6,NA,TRBJ1-2,TRBD1
CATSVLGTGELFF,TGTGCCACCAGTGTCCTTGGCACCGGGGAGCTGTTTTTT,TRBV24-1,NA,TRBJ2-2,NA
CASSQETWDFNYGYTF,TGCGCCAGCAGCCAAGAAACGTGGGATTTTAACTATGGCTACACCTTC,TRBV4-1,NA,TRBJ1-2,NA
CASSDTGSYEQYF,TGTGCCAGCAGTGACACAGGTTCCTACGAGCAGTACTTC,TRBV6-2/TRBV6-3,NA,TRBJ2-7,NA
CASSLVTGADYGYTF,TGCGCCAGCAGCTTGGTGACAGGGGCTGACTATGGCTACACCTTC,TRBV5-1,NA,TRBJ1-2,TRBD1
CASTLGPYEQYF,TGTGCCAGCACCCTTGGACCCTACGAGCAGTACTTC,TRBV28,few,TRBJ2-7,NA
CASSQAGTSTDTQYF,TGTGCCAGCAGCCAGGCCGGGACTAGCACAGATACGCAGTATTTT,TRBV4-2,NA,TRBJ2-3,NA
CAWSRGRVTEAFF,TGTGCCTGGAGCAGGGGGCGGGTGACTGAAGCTTTCTTT,TRBV30,NA,TRBJ1-1,TRBD1
CASTRNSVLEKLFF,TGTGCCAGCACCCGGAATTCAGTCTTAGAAAAACTGTTTTTT,TRBV2,many,TRBJ1-4,NA
CASSFTDSLYEQYF,TGTGCCAGCAGCTTTACCGACTCCCTCTACGAGCAGTACTTC,TRBV11-2,many,TRBJ2-7,NA
CASSYSTGSADNEQFF,TGTGCCAGCAGTTACTCGACAGGGTCCGCGGACAATGAGCAGTTCTTC,TRBV6-2/TRBV6-3,NA,TRBJ2-1,TRBD1
CASSSGYGPPNQPQHF,TGTGCCAGCAGTTCCGGGTACGGTCCCCCCAATCAGCCCCAGCATTTT,TRBV28,few,TRBJ1-5,NA
CASTETGVQDTQYF,TGTGCCAGTACAGAGACAGGGGTTCAAGATACGCAGTATTTT,TRBV5-4,few,TRBJ2-3,TRBD1